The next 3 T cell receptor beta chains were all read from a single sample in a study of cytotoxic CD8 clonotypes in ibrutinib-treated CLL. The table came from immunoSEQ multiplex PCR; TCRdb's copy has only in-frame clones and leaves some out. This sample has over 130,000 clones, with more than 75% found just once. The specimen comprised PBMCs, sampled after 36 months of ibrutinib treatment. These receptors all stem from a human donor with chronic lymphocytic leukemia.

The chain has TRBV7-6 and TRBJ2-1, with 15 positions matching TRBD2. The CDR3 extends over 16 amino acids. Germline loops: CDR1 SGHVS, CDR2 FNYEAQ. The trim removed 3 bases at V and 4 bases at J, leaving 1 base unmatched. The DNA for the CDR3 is TGTGCCAGCAGCTTGGGACTAGCGGGGGGTTACAATGAGCAGTTCTTC. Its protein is CASSLGLAGGYNEQFF. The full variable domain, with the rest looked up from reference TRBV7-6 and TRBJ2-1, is GAGVSQSPRYKVTKRGQDVALRCDPISGHVSLYWYRQALGQGPEFLTYFNYEAQQDKSGLPNDRFSAERPEGSISTLTIQRTEQRDSAMYRCASSLGLAGGYNEQFFGPGTRLTVL.

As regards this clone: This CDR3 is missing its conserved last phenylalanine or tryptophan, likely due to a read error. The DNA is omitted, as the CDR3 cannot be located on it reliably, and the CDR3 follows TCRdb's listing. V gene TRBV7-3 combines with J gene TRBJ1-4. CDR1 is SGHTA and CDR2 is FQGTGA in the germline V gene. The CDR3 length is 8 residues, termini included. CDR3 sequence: CASRIKGV.

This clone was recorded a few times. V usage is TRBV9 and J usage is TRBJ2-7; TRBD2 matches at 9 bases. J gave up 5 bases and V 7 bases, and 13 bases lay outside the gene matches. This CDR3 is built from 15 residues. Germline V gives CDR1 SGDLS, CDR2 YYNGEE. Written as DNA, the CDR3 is TGTGCCAGCCGCCCGGGGCGGGGGGGCCACCACGAGCAGTACTTC. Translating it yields CASRPGRGGHHEQYF.